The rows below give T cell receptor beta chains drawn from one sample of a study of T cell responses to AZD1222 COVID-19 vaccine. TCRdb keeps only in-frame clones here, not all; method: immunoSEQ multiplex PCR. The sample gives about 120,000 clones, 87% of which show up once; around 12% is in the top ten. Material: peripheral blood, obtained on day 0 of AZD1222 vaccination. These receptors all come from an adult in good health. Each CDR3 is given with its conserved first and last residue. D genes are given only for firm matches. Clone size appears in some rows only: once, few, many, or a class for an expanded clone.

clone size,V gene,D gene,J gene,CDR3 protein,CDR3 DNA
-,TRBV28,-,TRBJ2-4,CASSLSIAKNIQYF,TGTGCCAGCAGTTTAAGCATAGCCAAAAACATTCAGTACTTC
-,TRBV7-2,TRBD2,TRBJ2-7,CASSLTGRAGYEQYF,TGTGCCAGCAGCTTAACGGGGAGGGCGGGCTACGAGCAGTACTTC
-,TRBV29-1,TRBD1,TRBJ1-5,CSVGTGRDQPQHF,TGCAGCGTTGGGACAGGGAGGGATCAGCCCCAGCATTTT
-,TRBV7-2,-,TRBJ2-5,CASSLVSGMGASLQETQYF,TGTGCCAGCAGCTTAGTATCGGGAATGGGTGCCAGCCTCCAAGAGACCCAGTACTTC
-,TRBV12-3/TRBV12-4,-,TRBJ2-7,CASSPGAYEQYF,TGTGCCAGCAGTCCAGGGGCCTACGAGCAGTACTTC
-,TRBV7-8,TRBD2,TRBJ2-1,CASSLIGLADNEQFF,TGTGCCAGCAGCTTAATTGGACTAGCGGACAATGAGCAGTTCTTC
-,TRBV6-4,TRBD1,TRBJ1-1,CASSDGSIPTGSHEAFF,TGTGCCAGCAGTGACGGGTCCATCCCGACAGGGAGTCATGAAGCTTTCTTT
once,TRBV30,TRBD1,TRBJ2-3,CAWNQGATDTQYF,TGTGCCTGGAACCAGGGGGCTACAGATACGCAGTATTTT
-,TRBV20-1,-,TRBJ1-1,CSAREATEAFF,TGCAGTGCTAGAGAGGCCACTGAAGCTTTCTTT
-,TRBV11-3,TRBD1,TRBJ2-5,CASSGDRAETQYF,TGTGCCAGCAGCGGGGACAGGGCAGAGACCCAGTACTTC
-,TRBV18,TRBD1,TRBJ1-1,CASSPYVTGAHTEAFF,TGTGCCAGCTCACCATACGTCACAGGGGCCCACACTGAAGCTTTCTTT
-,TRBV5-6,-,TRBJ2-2,CASSLGGARYTGELFF,TGTGCCAGCAGCTTGGGAGGGGCCAGGTACACCGGGGAGCTGTTTTTT
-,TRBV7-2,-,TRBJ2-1,CASSPWSGHEQFF,TGTGCCAGCAGCCCTTGGTCCGGGCATGAGCAGTTCTTC
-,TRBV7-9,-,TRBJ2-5,CASSHQGRGETQYF,TGTGCCAGCAGCCACCAGGGAAGGGGGGAGACCCAGTACTTC
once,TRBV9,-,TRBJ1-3,CASSVAQSGNTIYF,TGTGCCAGCAGCGTAGCCCAGAGCGGAAACACCATATATTTT
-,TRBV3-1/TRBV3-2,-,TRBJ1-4,CASSHWQANEKLFF,TGTGCCAGCAGCCATTGGCAGGCTAATGAAAAACTGTTTTTT
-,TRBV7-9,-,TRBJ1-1,CASSWLQVGGNTEAFF,TGTGCCAGCAGCTGGCTCCAGGTAGGGGGGAACACTGAAGCTTTCTTT
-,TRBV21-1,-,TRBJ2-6,CASSKSRIQGAIPSGANVLTF,TGTGCCAGCAGCAAATCCCGGATACAGGGGGCGATCCCCTCTGGGGCCAACGTCCTGACTTTC
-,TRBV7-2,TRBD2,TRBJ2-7,CASRKALAEYEQYF,TGTGCCAGCAGAAAAGCACTAGCGGAATACGAGCAGTACTTC
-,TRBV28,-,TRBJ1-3,CASSYRDAIYF,TGTGCCAGCAGTTACAGGGACGCCATATATTTT
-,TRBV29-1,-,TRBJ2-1,CSAELVYNEQFF,TGCAGCGCAGAACTAGTCTACAATGAGCAGTTCTTC
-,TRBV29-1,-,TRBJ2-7,CSVAPGSYEQYF,TGCAGCGTTGCGCCAGGGTCCTACGAGCAGTACTTC
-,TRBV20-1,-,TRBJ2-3,CSASPSTRTDTQYF,TGCAGTGCAAGTCCTAGCACACGCACAGATACGCAGTATTTT
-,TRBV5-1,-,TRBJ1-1,CASSFGGGDTEAFF,TGCGCCAGCAGCTTTGGGGGAGGGGACACTGAAGCTTTCTTT
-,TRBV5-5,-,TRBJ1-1,CASSFYEGLNTEAFF,TGTGCCAGCAGCTTTTATGAAGGTTTGAACACTGAAGCTTTCTTT
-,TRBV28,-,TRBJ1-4,CASSLGALEKLFF,TGTGCCAGCAGTTTGGGGGCGCTTGAAAAACTGTTTTTT
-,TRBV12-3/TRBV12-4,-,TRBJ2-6,CASSRTGANVLTF,TGTGCCAGCAGTCGAACTGGGGCCAACGTCCTGACTTTC
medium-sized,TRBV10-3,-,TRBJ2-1,CATGGEVGGAEQFF,TGTGCCACCGGCGGGGAGGTCGGAGGGGCTGAGCAGTTCTTC
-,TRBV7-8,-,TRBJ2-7,CASSPSFVGGGYEQYF,TGTGCCAGCAGCCCCTCCTTTGTTGGCGGCGGGTACGAGCAGTACTTC
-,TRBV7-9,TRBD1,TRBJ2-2,CASSLAGQPTGELFF,TGTGCCAGCAGCTTAGCGGGACAGCCCACCGGGGAGCTGTTTTTT
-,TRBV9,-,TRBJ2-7,CASSVGGSGTYEQYF,TGTGCCAGCAGCGTGGGAGGTAGCGGCACCTACGAGCAGTACTTC
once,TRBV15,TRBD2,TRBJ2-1,CATSRGGSSGRNEQFF,TGTGCCACCAGCAGGGGGGGGTCTAGCGGGAGGAATGAGCAGTTCTTC
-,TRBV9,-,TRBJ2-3,CASSPRLVDTQYF,TGTGCCAGCAGCCCCAGACTAGTAGATACGCAGTATTTT
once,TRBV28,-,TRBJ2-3,CASSRDSFELTQYF,TGTGCCAGCAGTCGTGACAGCTTTGAACTTACGCAGTATTTT
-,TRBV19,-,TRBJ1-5,CASTTGRNRQPQHF,TGTGCCAGTACCACTGGACGCAATAGGCAGCCCCAGCATTTT
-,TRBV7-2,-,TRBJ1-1,CASSLWFEAFF,TGTGCCAGCAGCTTATGGTTTGAGGCTTTCTTT
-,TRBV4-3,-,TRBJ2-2,CASSQAAENTGKLFF,TGCGCCAGCAGCCAAGCCGCTGAGAACACCGGGAAGCTGTTTTTT
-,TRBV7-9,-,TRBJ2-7,CASSLSYEQYF,TGTGCCAGCAGTCTCTCCTACGAGCAGTACTTC
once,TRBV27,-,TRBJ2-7,CASSFLDRNYEQYF,TGTGCCAGCAGTTTCCTGGACAGAAACTACGAGCAGTACTTC
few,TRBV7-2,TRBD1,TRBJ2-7,CASSLDRASYEQYF,TGTGCCAGCAGCTTGGACAGGGCCTCCTACGAGCAGTACTTC
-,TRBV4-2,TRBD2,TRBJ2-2,CASSQEVGLAENTGELFF,TGTGCCAGCAGCCAAGAAGTCGGACTAGCGGAGAACACCGGGGAGCTGTTTTTT
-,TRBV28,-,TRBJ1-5,CASTSGSPGHQPQHF,TGTGCCAGCACCTCCGGCTCCCCAGGACATCAGCCCCAGCATTTT
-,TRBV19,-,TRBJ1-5,CASSRGQGPNQPQHF,TGTGCCAGTAGTAGGGGGCAGGGCCCCAATCAGCCCCAGCATTTT
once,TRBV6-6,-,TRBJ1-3,CASSYPGQGNTIYF,TGTGCCAGCAGTTACCCGGGACAAGGAAACACCATATATTTT
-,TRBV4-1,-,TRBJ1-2,CASSQAGYGYTF,TGCGCCAGCAGCCAAGCCGGTTATGGCTACACCTTC
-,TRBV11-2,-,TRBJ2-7,CASSSWGSEQYF,TGTGCCAGCAGCTCTTGGGGATCCGAGCAGTACTTC